This TCR beta chain came from a study of cytomegalovirus exposure and HLA in healthy donors. Primers for the PCR totalled 60 Vbeta and 13 Jbeta. Produced via immunoSEQ multiplex PCR; TCRdb's table is partial and in-frame only. The sample has roughly 120,000 clones; roughly 79% are singletons. The V gene end was trimmed by 6 bases and the J gene end by 0 bases; junction bases not matched to a gene: 9. This CDR3 contains 16 residues. The V gene's germline CDR1 is MNHNY and CDR2 SVGAGI (reference sequence). This rearrangement joins TRBV6-6 to TRBJ2-7; 9 bases fit TRBD1. The TCR originated in a woman in her thirties in good health and CMV-seronegative. Sequencing was performed on PBMCs. In DNA form, the CDR3 reads TGTGCCAGCAGAGACACCGGGACAGGGATCTCCTACGAGCAGTACTTC. Amino acid sequence: CASRDTGTGISYEQYF.